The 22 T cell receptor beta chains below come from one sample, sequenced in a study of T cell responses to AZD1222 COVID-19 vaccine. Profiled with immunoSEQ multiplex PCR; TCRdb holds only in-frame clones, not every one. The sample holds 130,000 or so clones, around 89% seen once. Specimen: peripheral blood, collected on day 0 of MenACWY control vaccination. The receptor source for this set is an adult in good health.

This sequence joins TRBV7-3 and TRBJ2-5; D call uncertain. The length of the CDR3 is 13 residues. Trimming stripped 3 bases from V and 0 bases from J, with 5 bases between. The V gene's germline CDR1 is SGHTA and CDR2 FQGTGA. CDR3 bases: TGTGCCAGCAGCTTCCACGACCAAGAGACCCAGTACTTC. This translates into CASSFHDQETQYF.

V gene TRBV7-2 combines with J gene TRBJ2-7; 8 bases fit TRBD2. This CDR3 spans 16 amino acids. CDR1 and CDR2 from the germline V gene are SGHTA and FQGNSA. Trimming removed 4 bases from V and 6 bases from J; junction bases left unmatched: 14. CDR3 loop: CASSSQTGLVVPEQYF. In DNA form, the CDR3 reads TGTGCCAGCAGCTCGCAAACGGGACTAGTCGTCCCCGAGCAGTACTTC.

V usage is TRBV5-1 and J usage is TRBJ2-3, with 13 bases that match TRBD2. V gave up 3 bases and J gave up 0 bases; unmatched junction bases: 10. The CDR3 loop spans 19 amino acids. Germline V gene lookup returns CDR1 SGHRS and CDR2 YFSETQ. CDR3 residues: CASSSFRTSGSFSTDTQYF. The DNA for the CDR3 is TGCGCCAGCAGCTCCTTTCGGACTAGCGGGAGCTTTAGCACAGATACGCAGTATTTT.

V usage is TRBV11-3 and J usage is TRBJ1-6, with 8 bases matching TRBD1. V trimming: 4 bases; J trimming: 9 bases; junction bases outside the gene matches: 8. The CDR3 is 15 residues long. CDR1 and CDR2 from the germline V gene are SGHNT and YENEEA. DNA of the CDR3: TGTGCCAGCAGCTCCCGGACAGGGAAGGGTTCACCCCTCCACTTT. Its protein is CASSSRTGKGSPLHF.

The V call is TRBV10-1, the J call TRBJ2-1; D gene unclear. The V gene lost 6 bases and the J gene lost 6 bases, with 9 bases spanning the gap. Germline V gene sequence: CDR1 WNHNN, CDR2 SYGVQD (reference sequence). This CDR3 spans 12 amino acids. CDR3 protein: CASSQGSNEQFF. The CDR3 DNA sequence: TGCGCCAGCAGCCAAGGGTCCAATGAGCAGTTCTTC.

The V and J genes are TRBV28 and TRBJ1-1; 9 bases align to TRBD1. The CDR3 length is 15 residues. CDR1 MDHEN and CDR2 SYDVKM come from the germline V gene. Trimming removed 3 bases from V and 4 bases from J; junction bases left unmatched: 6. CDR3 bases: TGTGCCAGCAGTTTCGGGACAGGGTCAGGCACTGAAGCTTTCTTT. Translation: CASSFGTGSGTEAFF.

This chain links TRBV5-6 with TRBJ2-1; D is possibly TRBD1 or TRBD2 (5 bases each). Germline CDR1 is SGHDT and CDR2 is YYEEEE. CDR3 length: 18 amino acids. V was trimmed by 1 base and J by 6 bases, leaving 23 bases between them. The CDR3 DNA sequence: TGTGCCAGCAGCTTGTGGGCCGGGTGGGGCATCGGAGGCAATGAGCAGTTCTTC. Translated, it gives CASSLWAGWGIGGNEQFF. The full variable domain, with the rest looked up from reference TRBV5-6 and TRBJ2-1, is DAGVTQSPTHLIKTRGQQVTLRCSPKSGHDTVSWYQQALGQGPQFIFQYYEEEERQRGNFPDRFSGHQFPNYSSELNVNALLLGDSALYLCASSLWAGWGIGGNEQFFGPGTRLTVL.

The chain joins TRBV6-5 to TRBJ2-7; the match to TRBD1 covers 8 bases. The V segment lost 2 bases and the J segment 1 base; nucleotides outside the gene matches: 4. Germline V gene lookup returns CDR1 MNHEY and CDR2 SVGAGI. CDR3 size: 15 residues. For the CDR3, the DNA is TGTGCCAGCAGTTACCGGACAGGGAATTCCTACGAGCAGTACTTC. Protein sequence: CASSYRTGNSYEQYF.

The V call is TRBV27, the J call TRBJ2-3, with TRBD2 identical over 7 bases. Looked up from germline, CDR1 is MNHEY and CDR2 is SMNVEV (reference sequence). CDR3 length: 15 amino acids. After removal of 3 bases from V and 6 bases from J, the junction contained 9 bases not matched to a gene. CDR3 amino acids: CASSFIAGAGDTQYF. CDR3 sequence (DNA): TGTGCCAGCAGTTTTATTGCGGGAGCCGGGGATACGCAGTATTTT.

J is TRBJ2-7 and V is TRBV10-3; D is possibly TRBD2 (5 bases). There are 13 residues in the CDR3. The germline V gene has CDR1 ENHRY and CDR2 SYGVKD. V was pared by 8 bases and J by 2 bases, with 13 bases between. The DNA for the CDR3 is TGTGCCATCTCCCCCCAGGAGGCCTACGAGCAGTACTTC. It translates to CAISPQEAYEQYF.

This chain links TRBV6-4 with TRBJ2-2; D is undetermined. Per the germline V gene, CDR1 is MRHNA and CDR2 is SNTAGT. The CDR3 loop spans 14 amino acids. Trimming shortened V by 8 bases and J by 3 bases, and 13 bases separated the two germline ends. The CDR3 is CASAPEGYTGELFF. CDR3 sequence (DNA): TGTGCCAGCGCCCCCGAAGGATACACCGGGGAGCTGTTTTTT.

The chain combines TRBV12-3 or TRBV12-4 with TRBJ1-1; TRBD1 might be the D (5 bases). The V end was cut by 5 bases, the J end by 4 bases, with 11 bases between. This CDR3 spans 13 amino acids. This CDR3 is CASSAQGFTEAFF. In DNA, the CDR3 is TGTGCCAGCAGTGCCCAGGGATTCACTGAAGCTTTCTTT.

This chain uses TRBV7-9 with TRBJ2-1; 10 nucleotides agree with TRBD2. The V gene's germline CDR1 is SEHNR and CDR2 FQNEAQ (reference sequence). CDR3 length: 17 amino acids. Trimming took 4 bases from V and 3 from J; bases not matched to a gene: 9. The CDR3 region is CASSSNPGLANYNEQFF. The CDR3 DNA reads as TGTGCCAGCAGCTCCAACCCGGGACTAGCGAACTACAATGAGCAGTTCTTC.

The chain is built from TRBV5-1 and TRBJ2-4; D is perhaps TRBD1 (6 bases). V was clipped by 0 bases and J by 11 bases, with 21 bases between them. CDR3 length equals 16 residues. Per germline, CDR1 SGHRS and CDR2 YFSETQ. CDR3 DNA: TGCGCCAGCAGCTTGGCCACTGACTGGACAGTAGATCTTCAGTACTTC. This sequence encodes CASSLATDWTVDLQYF. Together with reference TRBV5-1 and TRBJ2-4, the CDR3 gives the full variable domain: KAGVTQTPRYLIKTRGQQVTLSCSPISGHRSVSWYQQTPGQGLQFLFEYFSETQRNKGNFPGRFSGRQFSNSRSEMNVSTLELGDSALYLCASSLATDWTVDLQYFGAGTRLSVL.

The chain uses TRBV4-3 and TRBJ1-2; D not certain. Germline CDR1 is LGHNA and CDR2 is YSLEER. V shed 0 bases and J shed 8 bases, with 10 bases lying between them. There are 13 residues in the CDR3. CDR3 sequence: CASSQDEVTGYTF. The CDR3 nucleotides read TGCGCCAGCAGCCAAGATGAGGTGACCGGCTACACCTTC.

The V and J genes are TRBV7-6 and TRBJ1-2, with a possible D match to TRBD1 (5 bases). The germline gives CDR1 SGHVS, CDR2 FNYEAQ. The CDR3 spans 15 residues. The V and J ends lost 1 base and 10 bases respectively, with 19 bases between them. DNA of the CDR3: TGTGCCAGCAGCTTAGAAGGCGGGGCGCAGGACTCCTACACCTTC. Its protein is CASSLEGGAQDSYTF.

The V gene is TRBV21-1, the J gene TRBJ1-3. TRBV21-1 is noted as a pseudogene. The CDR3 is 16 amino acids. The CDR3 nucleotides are TGTGCCAGCAGCAGATCGCCCGGGAGCTCTGGAAACACCATATATTTT. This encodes CASSRSPGSSGNTIYF.

The CDR3 bases are TGTGCCAGCAGCCCCGGACAGGGGGCGGGTTATGGCTACACCTTC. Protein product: CASSPGQGAGYGYTF. The chain recombines TRBV7-9 with TRBJ1-2, with TRBD1 matching over 11 bases. This CDR3 is built from 15 residues. The V segment lost 5 bases and the J segment 5 bases; nucleotides outside the gene matches: 7. CDR1 and CDR2 from the germline V gene are SEHNR and FQNEAQ (reference sequence).

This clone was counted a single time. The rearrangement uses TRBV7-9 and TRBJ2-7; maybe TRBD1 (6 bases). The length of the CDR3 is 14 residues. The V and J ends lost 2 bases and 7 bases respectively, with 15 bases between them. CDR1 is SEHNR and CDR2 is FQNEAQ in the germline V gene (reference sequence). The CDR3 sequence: CASSLMSGAPEQYF. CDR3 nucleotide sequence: TGTGCCAGCAGCTTAATGTCAGGGGCCCCTGAGCAGTACTTC.

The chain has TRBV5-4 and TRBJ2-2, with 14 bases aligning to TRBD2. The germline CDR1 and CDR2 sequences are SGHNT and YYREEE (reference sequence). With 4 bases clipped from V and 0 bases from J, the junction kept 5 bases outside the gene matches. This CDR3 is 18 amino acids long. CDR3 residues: CASSPGLAGGANTGELFF. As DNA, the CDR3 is TGTGCCAGCAGCCCTGGACTAGCGGGAGGCGCGAACACCGGGGAGCTGTTTTTT.

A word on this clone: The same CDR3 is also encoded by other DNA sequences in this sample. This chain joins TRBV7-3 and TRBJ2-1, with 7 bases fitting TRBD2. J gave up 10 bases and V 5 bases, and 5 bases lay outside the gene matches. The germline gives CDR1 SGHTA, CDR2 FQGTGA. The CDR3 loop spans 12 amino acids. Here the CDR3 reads CASSLVGGEQFF. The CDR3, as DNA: TGTGCCAGCAGCCTAGTGGGAGGGGAGCAGTTCTTC. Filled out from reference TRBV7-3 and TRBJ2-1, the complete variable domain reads GAGVSQTPSNKVTEKGKYVELRCDPISGHTALYWYRQSLGQGPEFLIYFQGTGAADDSGLPNDRFFAVRPEGSVSTLKIQRTERGDSAVYLCASSLVGGEQFFGPGTRLTVL.

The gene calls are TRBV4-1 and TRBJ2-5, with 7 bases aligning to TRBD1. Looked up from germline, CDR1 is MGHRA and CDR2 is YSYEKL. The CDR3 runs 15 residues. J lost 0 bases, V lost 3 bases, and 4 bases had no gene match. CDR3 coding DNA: TGCGCCAGCAGCCAGTCGGGACAGAACCAAGAGACCCAGTACTTC. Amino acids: CASSQSGQNQETQYF.